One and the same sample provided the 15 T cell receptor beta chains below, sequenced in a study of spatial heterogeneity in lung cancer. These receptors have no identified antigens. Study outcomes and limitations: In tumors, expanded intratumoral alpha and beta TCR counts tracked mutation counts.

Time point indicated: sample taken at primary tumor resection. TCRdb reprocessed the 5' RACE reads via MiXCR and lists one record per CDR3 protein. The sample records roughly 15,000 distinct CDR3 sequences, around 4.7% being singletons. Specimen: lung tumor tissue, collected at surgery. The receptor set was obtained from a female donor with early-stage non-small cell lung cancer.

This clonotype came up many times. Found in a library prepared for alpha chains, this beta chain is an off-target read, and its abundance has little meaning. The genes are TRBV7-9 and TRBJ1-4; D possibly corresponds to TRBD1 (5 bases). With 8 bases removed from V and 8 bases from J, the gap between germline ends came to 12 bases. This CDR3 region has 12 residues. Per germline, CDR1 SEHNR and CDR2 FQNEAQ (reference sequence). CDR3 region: CASVGLEEKLFF. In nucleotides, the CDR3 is TGTGCCAGCGTGGGGCTGGAAGAAAAACTGTTTTTT. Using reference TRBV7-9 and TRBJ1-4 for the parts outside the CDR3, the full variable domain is DTGVSQNPRHKITKRGQNVTFRCDPISEHNRLYWYRQTLGQGPEFLTYFQNEAQLEKSRLLSDRFSAERPKGSFSTLEIQRTEQGDSAMYLCASVGLEEKLFFGSGTQLSVL.

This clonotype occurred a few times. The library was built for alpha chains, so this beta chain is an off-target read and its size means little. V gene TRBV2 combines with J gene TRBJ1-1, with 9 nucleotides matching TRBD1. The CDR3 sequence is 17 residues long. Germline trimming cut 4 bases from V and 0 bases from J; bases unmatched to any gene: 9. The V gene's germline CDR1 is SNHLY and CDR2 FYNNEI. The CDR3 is CASSGGQGLTMNTEAFF. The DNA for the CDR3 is TGTGCCAGCAGTGGGGGACAGGGATTAACCATGAACACTGAAGCTTTCTTT.

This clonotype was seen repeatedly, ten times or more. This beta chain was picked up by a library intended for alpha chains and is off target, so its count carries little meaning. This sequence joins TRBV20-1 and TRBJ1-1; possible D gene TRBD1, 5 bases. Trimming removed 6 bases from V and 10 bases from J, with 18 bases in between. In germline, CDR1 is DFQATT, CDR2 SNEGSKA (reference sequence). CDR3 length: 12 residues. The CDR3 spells CSATGKGVLAFF. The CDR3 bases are TGCAGTGCCACCGGAAAAGGGGTGCTAGCTTTCTTT.

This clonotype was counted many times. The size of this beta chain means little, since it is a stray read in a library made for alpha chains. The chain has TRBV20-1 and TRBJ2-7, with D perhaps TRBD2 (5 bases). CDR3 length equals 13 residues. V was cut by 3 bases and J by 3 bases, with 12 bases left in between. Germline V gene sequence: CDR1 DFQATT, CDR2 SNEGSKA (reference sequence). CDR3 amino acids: CSARETTHYEQYF. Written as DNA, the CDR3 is TGCAGTGCTAGGGAGACTACCCACTACGAGCAGTACTTC.

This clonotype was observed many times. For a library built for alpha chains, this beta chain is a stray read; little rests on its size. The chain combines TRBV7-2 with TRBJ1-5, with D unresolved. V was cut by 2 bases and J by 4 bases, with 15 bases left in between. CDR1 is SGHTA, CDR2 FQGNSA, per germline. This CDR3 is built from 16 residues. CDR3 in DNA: TGTGCCAGCAGCTTATGGTCCATTATCGGGAATCAGCCCCAGCATTTT. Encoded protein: CASSLWSIIGNQPQHF. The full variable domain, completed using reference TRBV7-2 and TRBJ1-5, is GAGVSQSPSNKVTEKGKDVELRCDPISGHTALYWYRQSLGQGLEFLIYFQGNSAPDKSGLPSDRFSAERTGGSVSTLTIQRTQQEDSAVYLCASSLWSIIGNQPQHFGDGTRLSIL.

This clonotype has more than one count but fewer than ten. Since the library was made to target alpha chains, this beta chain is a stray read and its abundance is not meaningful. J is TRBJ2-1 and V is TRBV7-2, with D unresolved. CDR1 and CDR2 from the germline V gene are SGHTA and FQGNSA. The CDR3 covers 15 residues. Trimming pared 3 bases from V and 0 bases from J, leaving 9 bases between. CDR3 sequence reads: CASSLAESSYNEQFF. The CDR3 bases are TGTGCCAGCAGCTTGGCGGAGAGCTCCTACAATGAGCAGTTCTTC. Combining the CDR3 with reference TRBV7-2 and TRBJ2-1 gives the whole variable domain GAGVSQSPSNKVTEKGKDVELRCDPISGHTALYWYRQSLGQGLEFLIYFQGNSAPDKSGLPSDRFSAERTGGSVSTLTIQRTQQEDSAVYLCASSLAESSYNEQFFGPGTRLTVL.

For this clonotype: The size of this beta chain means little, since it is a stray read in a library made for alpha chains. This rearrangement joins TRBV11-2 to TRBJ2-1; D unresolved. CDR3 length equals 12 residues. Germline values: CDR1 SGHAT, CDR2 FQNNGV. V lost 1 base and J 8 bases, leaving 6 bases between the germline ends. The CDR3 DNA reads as TGTGCCAGCAGCTTAGGTAACGATGAGCAGTTCTTC. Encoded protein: CASSLGNDEQFF.

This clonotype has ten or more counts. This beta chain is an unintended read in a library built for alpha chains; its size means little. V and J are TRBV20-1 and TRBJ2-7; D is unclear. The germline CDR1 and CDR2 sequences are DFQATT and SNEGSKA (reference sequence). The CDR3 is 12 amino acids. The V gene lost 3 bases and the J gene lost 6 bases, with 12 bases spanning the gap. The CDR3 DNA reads TGCAGTGCTAGTCCCGGGTACGGCGAGCAGTACTTC. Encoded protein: CSASPGYGEQYF.

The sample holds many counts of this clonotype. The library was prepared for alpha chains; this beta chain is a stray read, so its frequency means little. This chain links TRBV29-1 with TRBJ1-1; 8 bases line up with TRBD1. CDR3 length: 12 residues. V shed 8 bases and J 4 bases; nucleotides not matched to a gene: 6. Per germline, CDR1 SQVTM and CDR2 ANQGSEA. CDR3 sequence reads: CSLNTGGTEAFF. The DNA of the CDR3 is TGCAGCCTTAATACAGGGGGCACTGAAGCTTTCTTT.

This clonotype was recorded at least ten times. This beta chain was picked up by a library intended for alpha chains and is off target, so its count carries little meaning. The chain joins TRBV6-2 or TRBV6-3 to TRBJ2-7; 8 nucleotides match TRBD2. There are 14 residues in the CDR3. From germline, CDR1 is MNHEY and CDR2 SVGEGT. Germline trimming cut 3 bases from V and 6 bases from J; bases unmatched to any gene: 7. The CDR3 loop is CASSYTASGLEQYF. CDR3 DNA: TGTGCCAGCAGTTATACTGCTAGCGGGCTCGAGCAGTACTTC.

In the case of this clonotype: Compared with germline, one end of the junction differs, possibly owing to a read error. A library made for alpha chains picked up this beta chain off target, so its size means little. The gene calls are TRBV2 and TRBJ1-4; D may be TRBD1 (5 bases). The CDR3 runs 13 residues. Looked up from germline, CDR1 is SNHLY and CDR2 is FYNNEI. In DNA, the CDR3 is TGTGCCAGCAGTGACCTTCAGGGTGGCAGCGTGATTTTT. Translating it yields CASSDLQGGSVIF.

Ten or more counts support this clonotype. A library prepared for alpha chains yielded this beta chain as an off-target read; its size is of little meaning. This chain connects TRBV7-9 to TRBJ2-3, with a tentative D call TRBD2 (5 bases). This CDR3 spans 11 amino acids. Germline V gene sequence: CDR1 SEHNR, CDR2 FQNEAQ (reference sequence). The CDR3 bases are TGTGCGAGCGAGGGCCCCTCAACGCAGTATTTT. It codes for CASEGPSTQYF.

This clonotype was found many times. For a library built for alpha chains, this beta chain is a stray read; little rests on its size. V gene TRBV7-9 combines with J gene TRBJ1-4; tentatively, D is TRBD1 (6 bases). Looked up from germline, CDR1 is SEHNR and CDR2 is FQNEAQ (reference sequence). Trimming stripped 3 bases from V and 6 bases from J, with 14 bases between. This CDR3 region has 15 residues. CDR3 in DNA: TGTGCCAGCAGCTTGGGGGCCCATAATTATGAAAAACTGTTTTTT. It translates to CASSLGAHNYEKLFF.

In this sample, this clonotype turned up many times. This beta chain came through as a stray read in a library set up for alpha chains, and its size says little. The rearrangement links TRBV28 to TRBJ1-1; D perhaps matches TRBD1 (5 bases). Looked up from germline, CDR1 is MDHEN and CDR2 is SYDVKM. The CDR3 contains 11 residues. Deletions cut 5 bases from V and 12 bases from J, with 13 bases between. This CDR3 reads CASSGQGISFF. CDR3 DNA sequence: TGTGCCAGCAGTGGGCAGGGTATATCTTTCTTT.

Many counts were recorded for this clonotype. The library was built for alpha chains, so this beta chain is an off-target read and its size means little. CDR3 nucleotides: TGCGCCAGCAGCTTGGCCGGGGGGTCGAACACCGGGGAGCTGTTTTTT. It yields the protein CASSLAGGSNTGELFF. The chain links TRBV5-1 to TRBJ2-2, with TRBD2 matching over 7 bases. J gave up 0 bases and V 0 bases, and 2 bases lay outside the gene matches. Germline assignment: CDR1 SGHRS and CDR2 YFSETQ. This CDR3 has 16 amino acids.